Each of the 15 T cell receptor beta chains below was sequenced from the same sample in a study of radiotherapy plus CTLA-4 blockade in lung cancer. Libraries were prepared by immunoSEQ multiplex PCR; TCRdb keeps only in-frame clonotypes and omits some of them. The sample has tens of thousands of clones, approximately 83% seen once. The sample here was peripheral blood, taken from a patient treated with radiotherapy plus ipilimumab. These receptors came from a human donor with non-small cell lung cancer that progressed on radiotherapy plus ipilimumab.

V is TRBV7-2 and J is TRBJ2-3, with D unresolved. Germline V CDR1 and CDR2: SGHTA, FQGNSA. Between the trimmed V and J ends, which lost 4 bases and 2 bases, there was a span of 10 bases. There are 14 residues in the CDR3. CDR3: CASSSDHTTDTQYF. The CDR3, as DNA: TGTGCCAGCAGCTCCGACCATACCACAGATACGCAGTATTTT. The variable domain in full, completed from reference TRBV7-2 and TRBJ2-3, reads GAGVSQSPSNKVTEKGKDVELRCDPISGHTALYWYRQSLGQGLEFLIYFQGNSAPDKSGLPSDRFSAERTGGSVSTLTIQRTQQEDSAVYLCASSSDHTTDTQYFGPGTRLTVL.

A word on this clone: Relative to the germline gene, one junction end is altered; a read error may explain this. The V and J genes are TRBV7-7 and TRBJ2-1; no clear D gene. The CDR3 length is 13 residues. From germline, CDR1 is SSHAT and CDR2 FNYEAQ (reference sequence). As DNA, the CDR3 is TGTGCTAGCAGCCCCGGGTTGGGCACTGAGCAGTTCTTC. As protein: CASSPGLGTEQFF.

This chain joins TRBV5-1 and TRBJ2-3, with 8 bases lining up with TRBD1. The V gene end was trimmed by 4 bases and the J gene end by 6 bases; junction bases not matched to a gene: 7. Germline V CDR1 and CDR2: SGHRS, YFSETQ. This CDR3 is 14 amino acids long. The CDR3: CASSPGTGQDTQYF. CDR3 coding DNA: TGCGCCAGCAGCCCGGGGACAGGACAGGATACGCAGTATTTT.

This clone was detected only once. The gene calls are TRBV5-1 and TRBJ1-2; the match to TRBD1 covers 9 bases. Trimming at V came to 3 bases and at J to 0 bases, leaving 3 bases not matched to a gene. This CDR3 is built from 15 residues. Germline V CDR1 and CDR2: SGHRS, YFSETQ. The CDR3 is CASSSRQGANYGYTF. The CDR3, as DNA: TGCGCCAGCAGCTCGAGACAGGGGGCTAACTATGGCTACACCTTC.

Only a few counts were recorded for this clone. CDR3 protein: CASSRGGASYEQYF. Here the CDR3 DNA reads TGTGCCAGCAGTAGGGGTGGCGCATCCTACGAGCAGTACTTC. The V call is TRBV6-1, the J call TRBJ2-7; D might be TRBD1 (5 bases). Germline CDR1 is MNHNS and CDR2 is SASEGT. The CDR3 is 14 residues long. Trimming shortened V by 5 bases and J by 1 base, and 12 bases separated the two germline ends.

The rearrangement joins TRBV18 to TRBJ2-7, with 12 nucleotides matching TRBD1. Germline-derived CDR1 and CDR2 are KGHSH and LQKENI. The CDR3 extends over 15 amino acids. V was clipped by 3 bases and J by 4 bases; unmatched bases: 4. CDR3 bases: TGTGCCAGCTCACCGGGACAGGGGGCCTTATACGAGCAGTACTTC. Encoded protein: CASSPGQGALYEQYF.

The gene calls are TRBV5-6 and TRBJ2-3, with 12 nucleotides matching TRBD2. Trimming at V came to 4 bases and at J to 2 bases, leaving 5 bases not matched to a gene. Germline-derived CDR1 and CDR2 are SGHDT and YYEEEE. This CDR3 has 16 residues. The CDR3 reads CASSPGTSGPTDTQYF. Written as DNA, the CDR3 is TGTGCCAGCAGCCCGGGGACTAGCGGGCCCACAGATACGCAGTATTTT.

DNA of the CDR3: TGTGCCAGTAGCCCAGGGGTCGGGGAGCTGTTTTTT. Protein product: CASSPGVGELFF. The V gene is TRBV19, the J gene TRBJ2-2, with a tentative D call TRBD1 (6 bases). CDR1 is LNHDA, CDR2 SQIVND, per germline (reference sequence). Trimming removed 6 bases from V and 7 bases from J, with 9 bases in between. The length of the CDR3 is 12 residues.

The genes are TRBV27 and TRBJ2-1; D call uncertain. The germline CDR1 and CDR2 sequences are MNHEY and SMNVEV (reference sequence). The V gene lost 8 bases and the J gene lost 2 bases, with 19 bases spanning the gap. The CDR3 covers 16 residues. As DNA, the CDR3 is TGTGCCAGCGCCGACTCGGACCTAGGCGCCTACAATGAGCAGTTCTTC. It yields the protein CASADSDLGAYNEQFF.

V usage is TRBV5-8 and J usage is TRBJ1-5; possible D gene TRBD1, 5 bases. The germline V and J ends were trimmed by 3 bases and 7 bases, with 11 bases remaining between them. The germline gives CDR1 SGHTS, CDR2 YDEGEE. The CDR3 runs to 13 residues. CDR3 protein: CASSSGVGQPQHF. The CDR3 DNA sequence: TGTGCCAGCAGCTCGGGGGTCGGGCAGCCCCAGCATTTT.

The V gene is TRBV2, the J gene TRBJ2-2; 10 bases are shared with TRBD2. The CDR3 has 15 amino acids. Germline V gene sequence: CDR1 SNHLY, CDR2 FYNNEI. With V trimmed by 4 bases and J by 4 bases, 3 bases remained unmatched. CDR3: CASSVSGGGTGELFF. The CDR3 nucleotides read TGTGCCAGCAGTGTGAGCGGGGGGGGCACCGGGGAGCTGTTTTTT.

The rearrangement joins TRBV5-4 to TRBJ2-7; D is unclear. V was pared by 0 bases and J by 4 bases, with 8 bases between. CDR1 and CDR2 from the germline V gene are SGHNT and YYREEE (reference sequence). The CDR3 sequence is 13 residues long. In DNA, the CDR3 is TGTGCCAGCAGCTTGGCCTCCGAGTACGAGCAGTACTTC. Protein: CASSLASEYEQYF.

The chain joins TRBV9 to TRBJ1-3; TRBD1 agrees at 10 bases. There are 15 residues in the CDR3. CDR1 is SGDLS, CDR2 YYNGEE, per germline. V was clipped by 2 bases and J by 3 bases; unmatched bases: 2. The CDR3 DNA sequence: TGTGCCAGCAGCGTTGGGGACAGGGGTGGAAACACCATATATTTT. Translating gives CASSVGDRGGNTIYF.

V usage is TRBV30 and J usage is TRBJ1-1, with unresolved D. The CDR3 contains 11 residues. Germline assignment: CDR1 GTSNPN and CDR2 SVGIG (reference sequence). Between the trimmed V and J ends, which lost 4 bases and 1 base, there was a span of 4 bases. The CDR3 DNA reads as TGTGCCTGGAAGGCGAACACTGAAGCTTTCTTT. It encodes CAWKANTEAFF.

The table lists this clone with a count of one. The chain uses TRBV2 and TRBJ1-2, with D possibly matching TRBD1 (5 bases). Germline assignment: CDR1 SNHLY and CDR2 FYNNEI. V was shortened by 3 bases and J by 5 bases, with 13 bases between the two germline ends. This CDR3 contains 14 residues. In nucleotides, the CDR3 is TGTGCCAGCAGTGACCAGGGTCGCCGTTATGGCTACACCTTC. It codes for CASSDQGRRYGYTF.